The clone carrying this TCR beta chain was counted at least ten times. The CDR3 is made up of 19 amino acids. Germline V gene data show CDR1 as SGHRS and CDR2 as YFSETQ. The J segment lost 1 base and the V segment lost 0 bases, leaving 8 bases of the junction unmatched. Time point described: sample taken at primary tumor resection. Unsorted whole RNA samples from tumor, nontumor lung or frozen PBMC were sequenced. These data originate in a study of spatial heterogeneity in lung cancer. Looking at the study overall: Alpha-chain sequences were consistently detected less often than beta-chain sequences. On average, each unique TCR and UMI combination appeared more than ten times in raw reads.

TCRdb re-called the 5' RACE reads through MiXCR, storing one row per CDR3 protein. In the table there are under 40,000 distinct CDR3 sequences, roughly 5.2% of which are singletons. The sequenced sample was PBMCs, obtained at surgery. This chain uses TRBV5-1 with TRBJ2-6; 9 bases are a match to TRBD1. This receptor was identified in a female donor with early-stage non-small cell lung cancer. The chain's CDR3 is CASSLAPGQGVSGANVLTF. Written as DNA, the CDR3 is TGCGCCAGCAGCTTGGCACCGGGACAGGGAGTGTCTGGGGCCAACGTCCTGACTTTC.